This is a list of T cell receptor beta chains from one sample in a study of CD8 T cells in ankylosing spondylitis. TCRdb processed the 5' RACE reads anew with MiXCR; each CDR3 protein has one entry. The data show 100,000 to 150,000 distinct CDR3 sequences, with about a tenth seen just once and roughly 3.4% held by the top ten. The sample comprised blood, either unsorted or a sorted T cell fraction (not recorded which). The receptors were gathered from a male donor with ankylosing spondylitis or in good health (not recorded which). The conserved cysteine and the conserved F or W are not part of the CDR3 here. The order of the fields is J gene, V gene, CDR3 protein.

j_gene: TRBJ2-1
v_gene: TRBV20-1
CDR3aa: SARTAGTGGEQF

j_gene: TRBJ2-7
v_gene: TRBV18
CDR3aa: ASSKQGNDEQY

j_gene: TRBJ2-5
v_gene: TRBV27
CDR3aa: ASRRTGSETQY

j_gene: TRBJ2-7
v_gene: TRBV20-1
CDR3aa: SARSRAKDYEQY

j_gene: TRBJ1-5
v_gene: TRBV6-1
CDR3aa: ASSARRLDSNQPQH

j_gene: TRBJ1-6
v_gene: TRBV4-2
CDR3aa: ASSQRQGMDNSPLH

j_gene: TRBJ1-1
v_gene: TRBV5-1
CDR3aa: ASSPEGATEAF

j_gene: TRBJ2-7
v_gene: TRBV7-6
CDR3aa: ASSLSPREAYEQY

j_gene: TRBJ1-6
v_gene: TRBV9
CDR3aa: ASSRQNNSPLH

j_gene: TRBJ2-3
v_gene: TRBV5-1
CDR3aa: ASSLVGSGITDTQY

j_gene: TRBJ2-1
v_gene: TRBV6-1
CDR3aa: ASSHGGGGPPSYNEQF

j_gene: TRBJ1-5
v_gene: TRBV20-1
CDR3aa: SACESLGDSNQPQH

j_gene: TRBJ2-7
v_gene: TRBV2
CDR3aa: ASRPLAGGKPYEQY

j_gene: TRBJ1-6
v_gene: TRBV2
CDR3aa: ASSQTGVNSPLH

j_gene: TRBJ2-7
v_gene: TRBV6-2/TRBV6-3
CDR3aa: ASSYLQGAHEQY

j_gene: TRBJ2-3
v_gene: TRBV7-2
CDR3aa: ASSLEGFPSTDTQY

j_gene: TRBJ2-5
v_gene: TRBV20-1
CDR3aa: SVARQGKETQY

j_gene: TRBJ1-4
v_gene: TRBV6-1
CDR3aa: ASSGRQGRGEKLF

j_gene: TRBJ2-3
v_gene: TRBV7-2
CDR3aa: ASGQQAGGPADTQY

j_gene: TRBJ2-5
v_gene: TRBV29-1
CDR3aa: SDRAGGRETQY

j_gene: TRBJ1-1
v_gene: TRBV10-3
CDR3aa: ATDGQGGNTEAF

j_gene: TRBJ2-2
v_gene: TRBV2
CDR3aa: ASSEEAIYTGELF

j_gene: TRBJ2-3
v_gene: TRBV2
CDR3aa: AGEILGSTDTQY

j_gene: TRBJ2-1
v_gene: TRBV7-9
CDR3aa: ASSWGSGNEQF

j_gene: TRBJ2-3
v_gene: TRBV12-3/TRBV12-4
CDR3aa: ASGRKWEGTDTQY